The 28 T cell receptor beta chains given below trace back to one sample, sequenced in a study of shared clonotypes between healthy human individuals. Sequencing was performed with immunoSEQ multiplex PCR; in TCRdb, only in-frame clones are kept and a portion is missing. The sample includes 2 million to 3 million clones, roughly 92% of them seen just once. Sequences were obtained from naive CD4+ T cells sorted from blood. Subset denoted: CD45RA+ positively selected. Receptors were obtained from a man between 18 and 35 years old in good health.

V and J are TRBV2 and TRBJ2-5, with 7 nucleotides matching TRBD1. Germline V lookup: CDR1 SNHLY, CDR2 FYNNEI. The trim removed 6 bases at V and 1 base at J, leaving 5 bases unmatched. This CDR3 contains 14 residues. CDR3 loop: CASSGTGAQETQYF. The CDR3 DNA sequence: TGTGCCAGCAGCGGCACAGGGGCCCAAGAGACCCAGTACTTC.

The CDR3 protein is CASSVGGGTNNEQFF. The CDR3 region has the DNA TGTGCCAGCAGCGTAGGAGGCGGGACGAACAATGAGCAGTTCTTC. The chain recombines TRBV9 with TRBJ2-1; the D gene is possibly TRBD2 (6 bases). V was trimmed by 0 bases and J by 5 bases, leaving 12 bases between them. CDR3 length: 15 amino acids. Germline CDR1 SGDLS, CDR2 YYNGEE. The whole variable domain, filled in from reference TRBV9 and TRBJ2-1, reads DSGVTQTPKHLITATGQRVTLRCSPRSGDLSVYWYQQSLDQGLQFLIQYYNGEERAKGNILERFSAQQFPDLHSELNLSSLELGDSALYFCASSVGGGTNNEQFFGPGTRLTVL.

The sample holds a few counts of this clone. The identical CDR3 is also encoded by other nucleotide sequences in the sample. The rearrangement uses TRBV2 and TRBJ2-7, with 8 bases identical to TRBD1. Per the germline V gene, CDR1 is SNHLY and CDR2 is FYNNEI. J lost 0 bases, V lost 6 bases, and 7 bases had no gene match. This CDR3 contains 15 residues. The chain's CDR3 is CASSRDRGSSYEQYF. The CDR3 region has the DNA TGTGCCAGCAGCCGCGACAGGGGAAGCTCCTACGAGCAGTACTTC.

The CDR3 sequence is CASSDRDFYGYTF. CDR3 bases: TGTGCCAGCTCGGACAGGGATTTCTATGGCTACACCTTC. The rearrangement uses TRBV18 and TRBJ1-2; TRBD1 agrees at 8 bases. This CDR3 has 13 residues. J was trimmed by 4 bases and V by 6 bases; bases with no gene match: 4. Germline lookup yields CDR1 KGHSH and CDR2 LQKENI.

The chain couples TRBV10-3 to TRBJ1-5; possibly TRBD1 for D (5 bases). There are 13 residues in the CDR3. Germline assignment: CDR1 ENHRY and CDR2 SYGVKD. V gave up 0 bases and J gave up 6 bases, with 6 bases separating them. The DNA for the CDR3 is TGTGCCATCAGTGAGTCTAGGGGTCAGCCCCAGCATTTT. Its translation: CAISESRGQPQHF.

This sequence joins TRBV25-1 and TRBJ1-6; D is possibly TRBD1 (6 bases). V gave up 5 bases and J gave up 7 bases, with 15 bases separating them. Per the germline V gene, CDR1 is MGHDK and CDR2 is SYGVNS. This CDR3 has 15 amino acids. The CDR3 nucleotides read TGTGCCAGCAGTTCCTTGCCAGGGGTAAATTCACCCCTCCACTTT. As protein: CASSSLPGVNSPLHF.

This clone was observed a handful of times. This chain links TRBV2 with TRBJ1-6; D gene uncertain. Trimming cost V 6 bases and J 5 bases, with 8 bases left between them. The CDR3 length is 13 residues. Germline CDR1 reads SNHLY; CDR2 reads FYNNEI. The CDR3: CASRGPNNSPLHF. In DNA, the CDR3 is TGTGCCAGCAGAGGGCCAAATAATTCACCCCTCCACTTT.

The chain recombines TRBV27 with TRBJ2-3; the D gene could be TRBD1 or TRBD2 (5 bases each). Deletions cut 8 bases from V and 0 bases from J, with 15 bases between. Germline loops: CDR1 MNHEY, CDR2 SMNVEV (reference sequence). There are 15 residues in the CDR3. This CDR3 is CASHRQGASTDTQYF. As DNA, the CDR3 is TGTGCCAGCCACCGTCAGGGAGCTAGCACAGATACGCAGTATTTT.

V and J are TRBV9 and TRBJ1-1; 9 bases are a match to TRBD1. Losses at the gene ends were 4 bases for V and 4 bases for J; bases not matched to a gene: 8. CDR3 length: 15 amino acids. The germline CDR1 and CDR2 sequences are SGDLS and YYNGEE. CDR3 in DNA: TGTGCCAGCAGCCCGGACAGGGGATTGAGCACTGAAGCTTTCTTT. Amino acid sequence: CASSPDRGLSTEAFF.

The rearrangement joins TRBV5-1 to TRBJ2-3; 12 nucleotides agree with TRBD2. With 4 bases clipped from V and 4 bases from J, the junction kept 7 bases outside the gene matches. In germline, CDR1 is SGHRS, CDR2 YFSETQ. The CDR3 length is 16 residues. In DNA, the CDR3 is TGCGCCAGCAGCCGGTCTAGCGGGGGGGCTGCAGATACGCAGTATTTT. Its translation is CASSRSSGGAADTQYF.

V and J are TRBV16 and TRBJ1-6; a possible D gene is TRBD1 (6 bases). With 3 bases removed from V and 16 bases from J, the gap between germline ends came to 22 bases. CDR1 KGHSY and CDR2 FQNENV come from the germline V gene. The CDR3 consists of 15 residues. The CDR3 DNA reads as TGTGCCAGCAGCCAGCTGGGGGGCAGCCTGTCAATTCTCCACTTT. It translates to CASSQLGGSLSILHF.

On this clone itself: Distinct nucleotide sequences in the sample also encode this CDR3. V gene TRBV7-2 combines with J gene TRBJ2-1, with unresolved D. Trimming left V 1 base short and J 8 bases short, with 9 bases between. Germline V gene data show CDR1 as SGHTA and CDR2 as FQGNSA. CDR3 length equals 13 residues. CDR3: CASSLVERYEQFF. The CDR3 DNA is TGTGCCAGCAGCTTAGTTGAGCGCTATGAGCAGTTCTTC.

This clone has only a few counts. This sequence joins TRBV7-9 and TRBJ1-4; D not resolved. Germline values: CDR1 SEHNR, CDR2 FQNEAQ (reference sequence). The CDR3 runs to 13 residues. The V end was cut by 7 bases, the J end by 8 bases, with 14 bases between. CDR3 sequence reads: CASKGRTLEKLFF. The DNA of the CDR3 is TGTGCCAGCAAAGGCCGCACCCTGGAAAAACTGTTTTTT. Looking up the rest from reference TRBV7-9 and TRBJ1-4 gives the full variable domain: DTGVSQNPRHKITKRGQNVTFRCDPISEHNRLYWYRQTLGQGPEFLTYFQNEAQLEKSRLLSDRFSAERPKGSFSTLEIQRTEQGDSAMYLCASKGRTLEKLFFGSGTQLSVL.

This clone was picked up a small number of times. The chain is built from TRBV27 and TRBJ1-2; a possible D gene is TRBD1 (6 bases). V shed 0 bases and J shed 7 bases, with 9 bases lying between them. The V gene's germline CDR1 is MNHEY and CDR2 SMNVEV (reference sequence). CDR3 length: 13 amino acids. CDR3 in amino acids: CASSLSMTGGYTF. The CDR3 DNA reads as TGTGCCAGCAGTTTATCGATGACAGGTGGCTACACCTTC.

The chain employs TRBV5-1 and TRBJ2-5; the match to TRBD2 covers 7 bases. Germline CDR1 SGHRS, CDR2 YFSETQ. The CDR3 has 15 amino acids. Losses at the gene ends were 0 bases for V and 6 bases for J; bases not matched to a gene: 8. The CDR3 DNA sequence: TGCGCCAGCAGCTTGGATGGGAGGGCGAGGAAGACCCAGTACTTC. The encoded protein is CASSLDGRARKTQYF.

The CDR3 coding sequence is TGTGCCAGCAGCGGTCCATCCGGGGGCCAAGATACGCAGTATTTT. Its translation is CASSGPSGGQDTQYF. The chain links TRBV5-6 to TRBJ2-3, with D possibly being TRBD1 or TRBD2 (6 bases each). Trimming removed 4 bases at V and 5 bases at J, with 17 bases between. The CDR3 runs 15 residues. The germline V gene has CDR1 SGHDT and CDR2 YYEEEE.

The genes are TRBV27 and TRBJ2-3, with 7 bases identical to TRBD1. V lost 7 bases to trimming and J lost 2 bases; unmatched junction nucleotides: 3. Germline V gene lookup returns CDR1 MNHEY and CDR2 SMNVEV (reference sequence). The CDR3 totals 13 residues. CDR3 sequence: CASMGQSTDTQYF. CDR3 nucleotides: TGTGCCAGCATGGGACAGTCCACAGATACGCAGTATTTT.

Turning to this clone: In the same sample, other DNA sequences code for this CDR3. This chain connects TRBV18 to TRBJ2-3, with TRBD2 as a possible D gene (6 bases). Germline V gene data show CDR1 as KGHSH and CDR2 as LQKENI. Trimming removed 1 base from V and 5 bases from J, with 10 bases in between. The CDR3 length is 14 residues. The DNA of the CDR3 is TGTGCCAGCTCACCACTACCCGGGGGAGATACGCAGTATTTT. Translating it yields CASSPLPGGDTQYF.

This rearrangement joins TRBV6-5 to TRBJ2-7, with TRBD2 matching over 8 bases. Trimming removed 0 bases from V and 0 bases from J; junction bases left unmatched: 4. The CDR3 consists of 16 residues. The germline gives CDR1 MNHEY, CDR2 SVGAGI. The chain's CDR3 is CASSYSGREDSYEQYF. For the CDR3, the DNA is TGTGCCAGCAGTTACTCGGGGCGGGAGGACTCCTACGAGCAGTACTTC.

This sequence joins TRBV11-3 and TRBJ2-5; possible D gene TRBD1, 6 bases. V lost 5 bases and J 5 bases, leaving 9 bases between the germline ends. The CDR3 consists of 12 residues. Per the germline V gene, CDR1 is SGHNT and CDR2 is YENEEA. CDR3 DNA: TGTGCCAGCAGCCCTCAGGGGGAGACCCAGTACTTC. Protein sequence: CASSPQGETQYF.

The DNA for the CDR3 is TGTGCCAGCAGTGAAGGCCCCTACAATGAGCAGTTCTTC. Translation: CASSEGPYNEQFF. The chain couples TRBV6-5 to TRBJ2-1; D unclear. The germline V gene encodes CDR1 MNHEY and CDR2 SVGAGI. Deletions cut 5 bases from V and 2 bases from J, with 7 bases between. The CDR3 totals 13 residues.

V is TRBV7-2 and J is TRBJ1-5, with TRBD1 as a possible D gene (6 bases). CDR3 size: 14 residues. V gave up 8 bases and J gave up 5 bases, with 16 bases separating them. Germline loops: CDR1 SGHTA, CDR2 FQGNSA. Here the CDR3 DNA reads TGTGCCAGCGGAGCGGGGGGCAACGATCAGCCCCAGCATTTT. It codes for CASGAGGNDQPQHF.

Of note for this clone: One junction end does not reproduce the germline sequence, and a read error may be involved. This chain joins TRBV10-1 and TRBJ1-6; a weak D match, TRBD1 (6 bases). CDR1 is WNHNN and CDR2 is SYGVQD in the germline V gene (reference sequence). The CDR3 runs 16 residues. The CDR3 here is CASSESGTSFNSPLHF. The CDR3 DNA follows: TGCGCCAGCAGTGAGTCGGGGACATCCTTTAATTCACCCCTCCACTTT.

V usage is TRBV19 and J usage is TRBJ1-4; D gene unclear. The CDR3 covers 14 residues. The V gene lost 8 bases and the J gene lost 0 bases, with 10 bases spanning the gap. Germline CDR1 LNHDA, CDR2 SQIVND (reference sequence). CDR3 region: CASGIGATNEKLFF. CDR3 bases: TGTGCCAGTGGAATTGGTGCAACTAATGAAAAACTGTTTTTT. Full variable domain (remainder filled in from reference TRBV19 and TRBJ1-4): DGGITQSPKYLFRKEGQNVTLSCEQNLNHDAMYWYRQDPGQGLRLIYYSQIVNDFQKGDIAEGYSVSREKKESFPLTVTSAQKNPTAFYLCASGIGATNEKLFFGSGTQLSVL.

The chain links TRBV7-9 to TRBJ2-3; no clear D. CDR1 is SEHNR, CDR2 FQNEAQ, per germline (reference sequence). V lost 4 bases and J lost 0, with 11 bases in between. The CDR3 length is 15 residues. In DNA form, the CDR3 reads TGTGCCAGCAGCTCCAGGTCAACTAGCACAGATACGCAGTATTTT. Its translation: CASSSRSTSTDTQYF.

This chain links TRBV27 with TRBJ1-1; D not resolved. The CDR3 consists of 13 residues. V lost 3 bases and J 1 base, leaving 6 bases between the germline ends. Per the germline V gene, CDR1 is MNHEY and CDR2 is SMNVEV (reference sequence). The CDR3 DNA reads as TGTGCCAGCAGTTTTCAGGAGAACACTGAAGCTTTCTTT. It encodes CASSFQENTEAFF.

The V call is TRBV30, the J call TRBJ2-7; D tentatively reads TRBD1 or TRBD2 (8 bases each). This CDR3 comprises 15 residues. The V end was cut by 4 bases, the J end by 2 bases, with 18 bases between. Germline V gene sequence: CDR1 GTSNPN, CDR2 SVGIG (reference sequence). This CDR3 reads CAWNSGGTGAYEQYF. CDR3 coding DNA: TGTGCCTGGAACTCGGGGGGGACAGGAGCCTACGAGCAGTACTTC.

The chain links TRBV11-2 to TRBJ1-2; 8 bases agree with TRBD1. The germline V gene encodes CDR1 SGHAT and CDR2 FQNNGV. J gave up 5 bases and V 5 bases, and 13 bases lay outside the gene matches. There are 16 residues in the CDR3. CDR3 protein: CASSPVGTGRPYGYTF. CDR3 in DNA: TGTGCCAGCAGCCCGGTGGGGACAGGCCGCCCGTATGGCTACACCTTC.